These 8 T cell receptor beta chains were sequenced from one sample in a study of blood T cell repertoires in COVID-19. TCRdb keeps only in-frame clones here, not all; method: immunoSEQ multiplex PCR. The profile shows more than 450,000 clones, around 90% of them singletons. The sample was PBMCs or T cells enriched from blood (not recorded which). These TCRs come from a woman aged 18 to 35 who had recovered from COVID-19.

The V gene is TRBV7-9, the J gene TRBJ1-2; a possible D gene is TRBD1 (6 bases). This CDR3 has 17 residues. The V end was cut by 5 bases, the J end by 8 bases, with 27 bases between. Looked up from germline, CDR1 is SEHNR and CDR2 is FQNEAQ (reference sequence). This CDR3 reads CASSLPSEGSQGMGYTF. The CDR3 DNA reads as TGTGCCAGCAGCCTACCGAGCGAGGGGTCACAGGGTATGGGCTACACCTTC. Based on the CDR3 plus reference TRBV7-9 and TRBJ1-2, the full variable domain is DTGVSQNPRHKITKRGQNVTFRCDPISEHNRLYWYRQTLGQGPEFLTYFQNEAQLEKSRLLSDRFSAERPKGSFSTLEIQRTEQGDSAMYLCASSLPSEGSQGMGYTFGSGTRLTVV.

The genes are TRBV3-1 (or the pseudogene TRBV3-2) and TRBJ1-1; D is undetermined. CDR3 length equals 13 residues. The V end lost 1 base, the J end lost 4 bases, and 7 bases lay between the germline ends. Germline V CDR1 and CDR2: LGHDT, YNNKEL (reference sequence). CDR3 DNA sequence: TGTGCCAGCAGCCAAGTTGAGGGCACTGAAGCTTTCTTT. Translation: CASSQVEGTEAFF.

The J gene is TRBJ2-1, the V gene TRBV9, with 9 bases that match TRBD2. Germline CDR1 SGDLS, CDR2 YYNGEE. The CDR3 is made up of 18 amino acids. V lost 2 bases and J lost 4; bases outside the gene matches: 13. Here the CDR3 DNA reads TGTGCCAGCAGCGTGAAGGGAGCAGCGGGGGGCATTTACAATGAGCAGTTCTTC. Amino acids: CASSVKGAAGGIYNEQFF.

The chain employs TRBV6-5 and TRBJ1-5; D call uncertain. This CDR3 is built from 14 residues. Trimming removed 6 bases from V and 9 bases from J, with 18 bases in between. From germline, CDR1 is MNHEY and CDR2 SVGAGI. The CDR3 reads CASRLDGGAGPQHF. DNA of the CDR3: TGTGCCAGCAGACTAGACGGAGGAGCGGGGCCCCAGCATTTT.

The chain links TRBV28 to TRBJ1-2, with no clear D. Germline V CDR1 and CDR2: MDHEN, SYDVKM. CDR3 size: 16 residues. The germline V and J ends were trimmed by 1 base and 0 bases, with 12 bases remaining between them. CDR3 in amino acids: CASSLSGSYPNYGYTF. The CDR3 DNA reads as TGTGCCAGCAGTTTATCGGGATCCTACCCTAACTATGGCTACACCTTC.

CDR3 in amino acids: CASSLSGVGYGYTF. In DNA, the CDR3 is TGTGCCAGCAGCTTATCCGGGGTTGGTTATGGCTACACCTTC. This chain uses TRBV5-4 with TRBJ1-2; no firm D call. The CDR3 runs 14 residues. Looked up from germline, CDR1 is SGHNT and CDR2 is YYREEE (reference sequence). V shed 2 bases and J shed 5 bases, with 13 bases lying between them.

This chain uses TRBV3-1 (or the pseudogene TRBV3-2) with TRBJ2-1; 8 nucleotides match TRBD2. The CDR3 runs to 15 residues. The V gene end was trimmed by 4 bases and the J gene end by 14 bases; junction bases not matched to a gene: 16. CDR1 LGHDT and CDR2 YNNKEL come from the germline V gene (reference sequence). The CDR3 DNA reads TGTGCCAGCAGCCCGATAGCGGGCCTCCCCGGGGGGGAGTTCTTC. The encoded protein is CASSPIAGLPGGEFF.

This clone occurred once. V gene TRBV7-2 combines with J gene TRBJ2-7; the D gene is possibly TRBD2 (5 bases). Germline V gives CDR1 SGHTA, CDR2 FQGNSA. The CDR3 is made up of 14 amino acids. The ends were cut back, 3 bases at V and 6 bases at J, with 15 bases in the middle. CDR3 coding DNA: TGTGCCAGCAGCTTCCCGCCAACTAGTCCCGAGCAGTACTTC. This sequence encodes CASSFPPTSPEQYF.